The 20 T cell receptor beta chains below were found in one sample sequenced in a study of control samples from healthy donors and cancer patients. The protocol was immunoSEQ multiplex PCR, while the TCRdb copy is restricted to in-frame clones and leaves out a portion. Seen here are around 64,000 clones, approximately 90% observed once, and the top ten hold roughly 6%. Sequencing input: PBMCs. All receptors come from a man in his fifties or sixties with colorectal cancer.

The V call is TRBV11-3, the J call TRBJ1-6; 10 bases are shared with TRBD1. The CDR3 spans 18 residues. The germline V gene encodes CDR1 SGHNT and CDR2 YENEEA. After removal of 5 bases from V and 0 bases from J, the junction contained 7 bases not matched to a gene. CDR3 in DNA: TGTGCCAGCAGCCCCGGACAGGGGGAGGCCTCCTATAATTCACCCCTCCACTTT. This gives the protein CASSPGQGEASYNSPLHF. Complete variable domain (other parts from reference TRBV11-3 and TRBJ1-6): EAGVVQSPRYKIIEKKQPVAFWCNPISGHNTLYWYLQNLGQGPELLIRYENEEAVDDSQLPKDRFSAERLKGVDSTLKIQPAELGDSAVYLCASSPGQGEASYNSPLHFGNGTRLTVT.

The rearrangement joins TRBV30 to TRBJ1-1; no clear D. Trimming left V 3 bases short and J 5 bases short, with 13 bases between. CDR1 and CDR2 (germline): GTSNPN, SVGIG (reference sequence). This CDR3 spans 13 amino acids. The CDR3 DNA reads as TGTGCCTGGAGCCGGACCTCGGGTACTGAAGCTTTCTTT. It is translated as CAWSRTSGTEAFF.

V and J are TRBV28 and TRBJ2-5; 9 bases line up with TRBD2. Germline values: CDR1 MDHEN, CDR2 SYDVKM. The CDR3 is made up of 17 amino acids. J gave up 3 bases and V 3 bases, and 11 bases lay outside the gene matches. The CDR3 DNA is TGTGCCAGCAGTTTTCGGAGGGGGAGCGGGGGGAAAGAGACCCAGTACTTC. This codes for CASSFRRGSGGKETQYF.

This chain connects TRBV7-9 to TRBJ2-7; 9 nucleotides line up with TRBD2. Germline lookup yields CDR1 SEHNR and CDR2 FQNEAQ (reference sequence). The CDR3 consists of 15 residues. Losses at the gene ends were 3 bases for V and 2 bases for J; bases not matched to a gene: 5. The CDR3 reads CASSFAGGGAYEQYF. The CDR3 DNA follows: TGTGCCAGCAGCTTCGCGGGCGGGGGGGCCTACGAGCAGTACTTC.

The chain carries TRBV19 and TRBJ1-2; the match to TRBD1 covers 7 bases. Losses at the gene ends were 8 bases for V and 0 bases for J; bases not matched to a gene: 15. The CDR3 covers 17 residues. Looked up from germline, CDR1 is LNHDA and CDR2 is SQIVND (reference sequence). The DNA of the CDR3 is TGTGCCAGTCGAGATTACCGGGACAGAACACCTAACTATGGCTACACCTTC. Protein: CASRDYRDRTPNYGYTF.

The J gene is TRBJ1-1, the V gene TRBV18, with TRBD1 matching 10 bases. The V gene's germline CDR1 is KGHSH and CDR2 LQKENI. The CDR3 loop spans 15 amino acids. With 3 bases clipped from V and 2 bases from J, the junction kept 3 bases outside the gene matches. The CDR3 DNA follows: TGTGCCAGCTCACCCGGGGACAGGGGAAACACTGAAGCTTTCTTT. Protein product: CASSPGDRGNTEAFF.

This chain connects TRBV13 to TRBJ1-1; D remains unclear. V dropped 2 bases and J dropped 11 bases, with 12 bases sitting between them. Looked up from germline, CDR1 is PRHDT and CDR2 is FYEKMQ (reference sequence). The CDR3 sequence is 12 residues long. The CDR3 region is CASSLSGSPAFF. Written as DNA, the CDR3 is TGTGCCAGCAGCTTAAGCGGCAGCCCGGCTTTCTTT.

The chain couples TRBV27 to TRBJ1-1; D is ambiguous. Germline-derived CDR1 and CDR2 are MNHEY and SMNVEV (reference sequence). The CDR3 is made up of 14 amino acids. Trimming cost V 6 bases and J 10 bases, with 21 bases left between them. The CDR3 here is CASSPGSYSMGAFF. In DNA form, the CDR3 reads TGTGCCAGCAGCCCTGGGAGTTACTCCATGGGAGCTTTCTTT.

This chain joins TRBV11-2 and TRBJ2-1; possibly TRBD1 for D (6 bases). The germline V gene encodes CDR1 SGHAT and CDR2 FQNNGV. The germline V and J ends were trimmed by 6 bases and 0 bases, with 15 bases remaining between them. The CDR3 consists of 16 residues. The CDR3 loop is CASRTGTTFSYNEQFF. The CDR3 DNA sequence: TGTGCCAGCAGGACCGGGACAACTTTCTCCTACAATGAGCAGTTCTTC.

The gene calls are TRBV4-1 and TRBJ2-2; D call uncertain. CDR3 size: 15 residues. V shed 1 base and J shed 4 bases, with 10 bases lying between them. Germline V gene sequence: CDR1 MGHRA, CDR2 YSYEKL. The DNA for the CDR3 is TGCGCCAGCAGCCAAGCAAATGTGGGCACCGGGGAGCTGTTTTTT. Translation gives CASSQANVGTGELFF.

This clone came up once. The CDR3 protein is CASRVRANQPQHF. CDR3 DNA sequence: TGTGCCAGCCGAGTTCGTGCCAATCAGCCCCAGCATTTT. The rearrangement links TRBV28 to TRBJ1-5; no clear D. Trimming took off 8 bases at V and 3 bases at J, with 11 bases between the two ends. CDR1 is MDHEN, CDR2 SYDVKM, per germline. The length of the CDR3 is 13 residues.

This clone was counted once. This chain joins TRBV27 and TRBJ1-1, with a possible D match to TRBD1 (5 bases). Germline-derived CDR1 and CDR2 are MNHEY and SMNVEV (reference sequence). The CDR3 is made up of 13 amino acids. The V and J ends lost 7 bases and 4 bases respectively, with 13 bases between them. CDR3 in DNA: TGTGCCAGCATACAATTCGGGACCACTGAAGCTTTCTTT. Its protein is CASIQFGTTEAFF.

This rearrangement joins TRBV7-8 to TRBJ1-5, with TRBD1 identical over 7 bases. V lost 1 base and J lost 7; bases outside the gene matches: 7. The germline gives CDR1 SGHVS, CDR2 FQNEAQ. The CDR3 is 15 residues long. The CDR3 protein is CASSLDLGGLQPQHF. CDR3 coding DNA: TGTGCCAGCAGCTTAGATTTAGGGGGCCTCCAGCCCCAGCATTTT.

The chain employs TRBV23-1 and TRBJ2-7; TRBD1 matches at 8 bases. TRBV23-1 carries the ORF label, with uncertain function. After removal of 0 bases from V and 3 bases from J, the junction contained 4 bases not matched to a gene. The CDR3 is made up of 15 amino acids. The CDR3 coding sequence is TGCGCCAGCAGTCAATCGGGGACAGGAGACTACGAGCAGTACTTC. This encodes CASSQSGTGDYEQYF.

This clone is a singleton in its sample. The V gene is TRBV5-1, the J gene TRBJ1-6; 9 positions agree with TRBD1. The germline V gene encodes CDR1 SGHRS and CDR2 YFSETQ. There are 15 residues in the CDR3. J lost 6 bases, V lost 0 bases, and 1 base had no gene match. CDR3 in DNA: TGCGCCAGCAGCTTGGACAGGGGGCTTAATTCACCCCTCCACTTT. Translating it yields CASSLDRGLNSPLHF.

This clone came up a few times. The gene calls are TRBV24-1 and TRBJ2-2; 9 bases match TRBD2. Germline CDR1 KGHDR, CDR2 SFDVKD. The ends lost 5 bases at V and 3 bases at J; junction bases unmatched: 3. The CDR3 totals 15 residues. The CDR3: CATSGIAGDTGELFF. The CDR3 DNA reads TGTGCCACCAGTGGAATAGCGGGGGACACCGGGGAGCTGTTTTTT.

This chain uses TRBV4-1 with TRBJ2-1; weak D call: TRBD1 (9 bases). This CDR3 has 17 amino acids. The V and J ends lost 1 base and 1 base respectively, with 14 bases between them. Germline V gives CDR1 MGHRA, CDR2 YSYEKL. The CDR3 DNA follows: TGCGCCAGCAGCCAAGTTAGCGGGACAGGGTCCTACAATGAGCAGTTCTTC. Protein sequence: CASSQVSGTGSYNEQFF.

In its sample, this clone was seen a few times. The chain is built from TRBV19 and TRBJ2-2; weak D call: TRBD1 (6 bases). This CDR3 is built from 16 residues. The ends were cut back, 5 bases at V and 4 bases at J, with 17 bases in the middle. Per the germline V gene, CDR1 is LNHDA and CDR2 is SQIVND (reference sequence). The chain's CDR3 is CASSLVLTGPTGELFF. The CDR3 coding sequence is TGTGCCAGTAGTCTCGTCCTAACAGGGCCCACCGGGGAGCTGTTTTTT.

The chain joins TRBV4-2 to TRBJ2-3, with D uncertain. The germline CDR1 and CDR2 sequences are LGHNA and YNFKEQ. V gave up 4 bases and J gave up 2 bases, with 4 bases separating them. The CDR3 runs to 12 residues. CDR3 sequence reads: CASSLYTDTQYF. CDR3 in DNA: TGTGCCAGCAGCCTCTACACAGATACGCAGTATTTT.

V usage is TRBV4-3 and J usage is TRBJ1-4; TRBD1 agrees at 8 bases. V shed 0 bases and J 10 bases; nucleotides not matched to a gene: 7. CDR1 and CDR2 (germline): LGHNA, YSLEER. The CDR3 is 15 residues long. In nucleotides, the CDR3 is TGCGCCAGCAGCCAAGAGGGGCAGGGGGCTAGAAAACTGTTTTTT. Translation: CASSQEGQGARKLFF.